The present T cell receptor (beta chain) was sequenced within a study of OX40 agonist ivuxolimab in advanced cancers. As for the study in general: Head and neck, renal cell, melanoma or hepatocellular carcinoma were the cancers that dose-escalation patients had. The study's findings and limits: Average numbers of expanded clones were greater in CD8+ T cells than in CD4+.

Repertoires were generated with immunoSEQ multiplex PCR, while TCRdb's copy carries only in-frame clones and drops some. The sample carries more than 60,000 clones, 90% to 95% recorded once. CDR1 and CDR2 (germline): SGHVS, FQNEAQ. J lost 5 bases, V lost 1 base, and 5 bases had no gene match. This CDR3 spans 14 amino acids. Note on this clone: Its antigen is still unknown.

V is TRBV7-8 and J is TRBJ2-7; 7 positions match TRBD1. Specimen: CD4+ or CD8+ T cells sorted from blood, collected in a trial of the OX40 agonist ivuxolimab. This receptor was obtained from an adult with an advanced solid tumor such as melanoma, head and neck, liver or kidney cancer. The CDR3 DNA reads as TGTGCCAGCAGCTTAGAAGCGACAGGGAACGAGCAGTACTTC. Translating it yields CASSLEATGNEQYF.